These 5 T cell receptor beta chains were all obtained from the same sample, sequenced in a study of CD8+CD57+ T cells in acquired aplastic anemia. All patients picked for sequencing had shown, by flow cytometry, an expansion of CD8+CD57+ cells. Investigators profiled TCR beta VDJ and CDR3 from genomic DNA template. TCRdb fed the reads into MiXCR, producing one record per CDR3 protein. The sample comprises about 180,000 distinct CDR3 sequences, approximately 48% of which are singletons, and 1.8% rests with the top ten. The sample comprised sorted CD4+, CD8+, or CD8+CD57+ T cells (not recorded which) from PBMCs. These receptors originate from a human donor with aplastic anemia.

The J gene is TRBJ2-5, the V gene TRBV10-3, with D tentatively TRBD2 (5 bases). V lost 0 bases to trimming and J lost 2 bases, with 10 bases between them. The CDR3 is 15 residues long. Germline CDR1 and CDR2: ENHRY and SYGVKD. Here the CDR3 DNA reads TGTGCCATCAGTGAGTCGAGAGCGGAACAAGAGACCCAGTACTTC. Its translation is CAISESRAEQETQYF.

This clonotype was recorded a few times. V usage is TRBV20-1 and J usage is TRBJ2-6; D not resolved. The CDR3 is made up of 14 amino acids. Trimming took 5 bases from V and 0 from J, leaving 8 bases between them. The germline V gene has CDR1 DFQATT and CDR2 SNEGSKA (reference sequence). Here the CDR3 reads CSASKYSGANVLTF. DNA of the CDR3: TGCAGTGCTTCCAAATACTCTGGGGCCAACGTCCTGACTTTC.

The genes are TRBV12-3 or TRBV12-4 and TRBJ2-5; no definite D call. This CDR3 is built from 12 residues. The germline V and J ends were trimmed by 8 bases and 0 bases, with 7 bases remaining between them. The CDR3 spells CASCDNQETQYF. In DNA, the CDR3 is TGTGCCAGCTGTGATAACCAAGAGACCCAGTACTTC.

This clonotype came up a few times. The gene calls are TRBV3-1 and TRBJ2-7; no reliable D call. Germline CDR1 and CDR2: LGHDT and YNNKEL (reference sequence). The CDR3 is 15 amino acids. V was cut by 2 bases and J by 2 bases, with 13 bases left in between. CDR3 protein: CASSQSPGGPYEQYF. CDR3 in DNA: TGTGCCAGCAGCCAAAGTCCTGGCGGCCCCTACGAGCAGTACTTC.

About this clonotype: Just one base apart from a much larger clone, this may be a read error. The V gene is TRBV5-1, the J gene TRBJ2-7, with D hard to call. CDR1 is SGHRS and CDR2 is YFSETQ in the germline V gene. The CDR3 totals 14 residues. Trimming removed 4 bases from V and 2 bases from J, with 13 bases in between. CDR3: CASSRLDNPYEQYF. CDR3 coding DNA: TGCGCCAGCAGCCGATTAGACAACCCCTACGAGCAGTACTTC. The full variable domain, its missing parts supplied by reference TRBV5-1 and TRBJ2-7, is KAGVTQTPRYLIKTRGQQVTLSCSPISGHRSVSWYQQTPGQGLQFLFEYFSETQRNKGNFPGRFSGRQFSNSRSEMNVSTLELGDSALYLCASSRLDNPYEQYFGPGTRLTVT.